Detailed here is one TCR beta chain. This specimen belongs to a study of human T cells and chemical hapten exposure. Noted time point: patch test 2, 6 weeks after DPC sensitization. Treatment described: therapeutic diphenylcyclopropenone sensitization with weekly scalp DPC. V was shortened by 0 bases and J by 6 bases, with 9 bases between the two germline ends. CDR3 length equals 13 residues. CDR1 is SGHDN and CDR2 is FVKESK in the germline V gene. Using its own MiXCR run on the RACE reads, TCRdb lists one record per CDR3 protein. This sample has tens of thousands of distinct CDR3 sequences, with about 10% found just once.

This sequence was found in a man between 40 and 49 years old with alopecia areata. Some clones in this sample may be carry-over from other donors' samples. Sequenced here: whole blood, sampled in connection with sensitization to the hapten diphenylcyclopropenone (DPC). The chain joins TRBV14 to TRBJ2-7; D may be TRBD2 (6 bases). The CDR3 here is CASSQDLGGEQYF. Written as DNA, the CDR3 is TGTGCCAGCAGCCAAGATTTGGGGGGCGAGCAGTACTTC. The full variable domain, its missing parts supplied by reference TRBV14 and TRBJ2-7, is EAGVTQFPSHSVIEKGQTVTLRCDPISGHDNLYWYRRVMGKEIKFLLHFVKESKQDESGMPNNRFLAERTGGTYSTLKVQPAELEDSGVYFCASSQDLGGEQYFGPGTRLTVT.